This TCR beta chain was captured in a study of blood T cell repertoires in COVID-19. Under the authors' procedure: Reference gene primers were amplified, and this amplification served to estimate nucleated cell counts. The assay was immunoSEQ multiplex PCR, and TCRdb's table has in-frame clones only and misses some. V and J calls and clone size are copied from that table; D and trimming were computed from the DNA. The table records 410,000 or so clones, 89% of them present only once. Sequenced material: peripheral blood. The source of this sequence is a woman aged 40 to 49 with COVID-19, enrolled during active disease.

DNA of the CDR3: TGTGCCAGTAGTAGTAGTCTCGGGGGTCAGCCCCAGCATTTT. This codes for CASSSSLGGQPQHF. V gene TRBV19 combines with J gene TRBJ1-5, with a possible D match to TRBD1 (5 bases). V was clipped by 4 bases and J by 6 bases, with 13 bases between them. The length of the CDR3 is 14 residues. Germline assignment: CDR1 LNHDA and CDR2 SQIVND (reference sequence).